This TCR beta chain was found in a study of shared clonotypes between healthy human individuals. Background on the study: Donors were two women and three men aged 18 to 49.

Sequencing used immunoSEQ multiplex PCR; TCRdb keeps in-frame clones, though not all of them. The sample carries 900,000 to 1,200,000 clones, around three quarters recorded once. Study-wide results and caveats: About 5% of naive CD4 clonotypes were shared across four donors. With few donors, the genetic and exposure-history diversity represented was limited.

Of note for this clone: No antigen is known for it.

The CDR3 is 15 amino acids. The V gene's germline CDR1 is SGHVS and CDR2 FNYEAQ. V gave up 5 bases and J gave up 8 bases; unmatched junction bases: 15. V usage is TRBV7-6 and J usage is TRBJ2-7; 7 bases are a match to TRBD1. The sample was memory CD4+ T cells from PBMCs. The subset denotes: CD45RA-negative fraction. The TCR was taken from a man in his late teens or twenties in good health. Some clones in this sample may be carry-over from other donors' samples. Written as DNA, the CDR3 is TGTGCCAGCAGCCGCCCCTACAGGGGAGATAGCCAGCAGTACTTC. It specifies CASSRPYRGDSQQYF.